The T cell receptor beta chain described here comes from a study of CD8 T cells in ankylosing spondylitis. Findings of the study overall: Seven to nine highly homologous variants made up a TCR beta motif, and this motif appeared characteristic of ankylosing spondylitis blood.

Trimming at V came to 3 bases and at J to 6 bases, leaving 4 bases not matched to a gene. Germline CDR1 reads DFQATT; CDR2 reads SNEGSKA (reference sequence). This CDR3 is 14 amino acids long. This clonotype occurred many times. Its matching antigen is unknown. The TCR beta libraries were generated through quantitative 5'-RACE incorporating molecular barcodes. TCRdb used MiXCR to reprocess the 5' RACE reads, holding one entry per CDR3 protein. The profile shows some 330,000 distinct CDR3 sequences, roughly 8% of them singletons. The V call is TRBV20-1, the J call TRBJ2-2; 10 bases map to TRBD2. The TCR was taken from a male donor with ankylosing spondylitis. Material for sequencing was blood, either unsorted or a sorted T cell fraction (not recorded which). The CDR3 loop reads CSASLAGVAGELFF. The CDR3 bases are TGCAGTGCTAGCCTAGCGGGAGTGGCCGGGGAGCTGTTTTTT.